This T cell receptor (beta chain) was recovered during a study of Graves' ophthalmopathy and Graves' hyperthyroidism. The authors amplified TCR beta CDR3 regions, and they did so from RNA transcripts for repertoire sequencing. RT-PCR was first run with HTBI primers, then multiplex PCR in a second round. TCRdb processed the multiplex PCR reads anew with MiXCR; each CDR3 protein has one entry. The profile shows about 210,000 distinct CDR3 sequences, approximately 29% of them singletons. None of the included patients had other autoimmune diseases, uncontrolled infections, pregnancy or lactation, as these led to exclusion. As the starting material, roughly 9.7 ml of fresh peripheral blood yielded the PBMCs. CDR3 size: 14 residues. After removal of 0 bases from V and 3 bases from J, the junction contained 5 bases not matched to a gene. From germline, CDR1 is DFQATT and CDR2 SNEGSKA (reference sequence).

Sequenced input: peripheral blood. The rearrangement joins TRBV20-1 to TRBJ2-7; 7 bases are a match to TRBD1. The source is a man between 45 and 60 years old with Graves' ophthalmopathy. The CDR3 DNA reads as TGCAGTGCTAGAGATCGGGACAGCCGCTACGAGCAGTACTTC. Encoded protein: CSARDRDSRYEQYF.